Listed below are T cell receptor beta chains from one sample, sequenced in a study of T cell responses to AZD1222 COVID-19 vaccine. Data came from immunoSEQ multiplex PCR; TCRdb stores just in-frame clones and leaves some out. The data hold approximately 110,000 clones, with 70% to 90% observed a single time. Here the sequenced sample was peripheral blood, taken on day 0 of AZD1222 vaccination. The receptors derive from an adult in good health. CDR3s include the opening cysteine and the closing phenylalanine or tryptophan. Fields, in order: V gene, clone size, D gene, J gene, CDR3 DNA, CDR3 protein. A D gene is named only where the DNA matches it firmly. Rows give clone size only sometimes, using once, few, many, or a class for an expanded clone.

V gene: TRBV5-1; clone size: .; D gene: TRBD1; J gene: TRBJ1-1; CDR3 DNA: TGCGCCAGCAGCAAGGGACAGGGGAACACTGAAGCTTTCTTT; CDR3 protein: CASSKGQGNTEAFF
V gene: TRBV28; clone size: few; D gene: .; J gene: TRBJ2-7; CDR3 DNA: TGTGCCAGCAGGATCGGGACCTCTTACGAGCAGTACTTC; CDR3 protein: CASRIGTSYEQYF
V gene: TRBV27; clone size: .; D gene: .; J gene: TRBJ2-7; CDR3 DNA: TGTGCCAGCAGTCCCCCTGGCAGGCCATACGAGCAGTACTTC; CDR3 protein: CASSPPGRPYEQYF
V gene: TRBV5-4; clone size: many; D gene: .; J gene: TRBJ2-1; CDR3 DNA: TGTGCCAGCAGCTTGCGAGGGGGCAATGAGCAGTTCTTC; CDR3 protein: CASSLRGGNEQFF
V gene: TRBV7-2; clone size: .; D gene: .; J gene: TRBJ2-5; CDR3 DNA: TGTGCCAGCAGCGAAAGGGAGACCCAGTACTTC; CDR3 protein: CASSERETQYF
V gene: TRBV5-1; clone size: .; D gene: .; J gene: TRBJ1-6; CDR3 DNA: TGCGCCAGCGCCTGGGACAATTCACCCCTCCACTTT; CDR3 protein: CASAWDNSPLHF
V gene: TRBV2; clone size: .; D gene: .; J gene: TRBJ1-6; CDR3 DNA: TGTGCCAGCGCAGCAGCAACAATTAATTCACCCCTCCACTTT; CDR3 protein: CASAAATINSPLHF
V gene: TRBV5-6; clone size: few; D gene: .; J gene: TRBJ2-7; CDR3 DNA: TGTGCCAGCAGCATTGACAGGTTCTACGAGCAGTACTTC; CDR3 protein: CASSIDRFYEQYF
V gene: TRBV10-1; clone size: .; D gene: .; J gene: TRBJ2-3; CDR3 DNA: TGCGCCAGCAGGGAAAAAGGGGGTTGCACAGATACGCAGTATTTT; CDR3 protein: CASREKGGCTDTQYF
V gene: TRBV18; clone size: .; D gene: .; J gene: TRBJ1-3; CDR3 DNA: TGTGCCAGCTCCCGGGCAATAAACACCATATATTTT; CDR3 protein: CASSRAINTIYF
V gene: TRBV12-3/TRBV12-4; clone size: .; D gene: .; J gene: TRBJ1-3; CDR3 DNA: TGTGCCAGCAGCCAGGTCGGTGGAAACACCATATATTTT; CDR3 protein: CASSQVGGNTIYF
V gene: TRBV12-3/TRBV12-4; clone size: .; D gene: .; J gene: TRBJ2-7; CDR3 DNA: TGTGCCAGCAGCCTTGACACACCCTACGAGCAGTACTTC; CDR3 protein: CASSLDTPYEQYF
V gene: TRBV6-5; clone size: .; D gene: .; J gene: TRBJ2-2; CDR3 DNA: TGTGCCAGCGTAAGGGGCTCACCTACCACCGGGGAGCTGTTTTTT; CDR3 protein: CASVRGSPTTGELFF
V gene: TRBV11-3; clone size: .; D gene: TRBD2; J gene: TRBJ2-2; CDR3 DNA: TGTGCCAGCAGCGAAGCGGGACCGACCACCGGGGAGCTGTTTTTT; CDR3 protein: CASSEAGPTTGELFF
V gene: TRBV28; clone size: .; D gene: .; J gene: TRBJ1-2; CDR3 DNA: TGTGCCAGCAGTTCCCTGGGAATGGGCTACACCTTC; CDR3 protein: CASSSLGMGYTF
V gene: TRBV6-2/TRBV6-3; clone size: .; D gene: .; J gene: TRBJ1-2; CDR3 DNA: TGTGCCAGCAGCTCCCCTCTTCGGTCCTATGGCTACACCTTC; CDR3 protein: CASSSPLRSYGYTF
V gene: TRBV2; clone size: .; D gene: TRBD1; J gene: TRBJ2-7; CDR3 DNA: TGTGCCAGCGCCCGGGACAGCACCTACGAGCAGTACTTC; CDR3 protein: CASARDSTYEQYF
V gene: TRBV7-2; clone size: .; D gene: .; J gene: TRBJ1-6; CDR3 DNA: TGTGCCAGCAGCTTAGCGGTTGGTGGGACATGGAATCTGGCAACCCTCCACTTT; CDR3 protein: CASSLAVGGTWNLATLHF
V gene: TRBV6-5; clone size: .; D gene: .; J gene: TRBJ2-3; CDR3 DNA: TGTGCCAGCAGTCGGGCAGGGGAGGGGAATACGCAGTATTTT; CDR3 protein: CASSRAGEGNTQYF
V gene: TRBV9; clone size: .; D gene: .; J gene: TRBJ1-3; CDR3 DNA: TGTGCCAGCAGCGTAGGGTTCGGGGCAGGAGCTGGAAACACCATATATTTT; CDR3 protein: CASSVGFGAGAGNTIYF
V gene: TRBV6-2/TRBV6-3; clone size: .; D gene: TRBD2; J gene: TRBJ2-2; CDR3 DNA: TGTGCCAGCAGCCTACGGGGGGGCCGGCTCTGGGAGCTGTTTTTT; CDR3 protein: CASSLRGGRLWELFF
V gene: TRBV19; clone size: .; D gene: TRBD2; J gene: TRBJ2-4; CDR3 DNA: TGTGCCAGTAGTTTTAGGACTAGCGGGGCAGACAAAAACATTCAGTACTTC; CDR3 protein: CASSFRTSGADKNIQYF
V gene: TRBV12-5; clone size: .; D gene: .; J gene: TRBJ2-1; CDR3 DNA: TGTGCTAGTGGATCGGGTTTTTGGGATGAGCAGTTCTTC; CDR3 protein: CASGSGFWDEQFF
V gene: TRBV19; clone size: .; D gene: TRBD1; J gene: TRBJ1-5; CDR3 DNA: TGTGCCAGTAGAGGGACAGGTAGCAATCAGCCCCAGCATTTT; CDR3 protein: CASRGTGSNQPQHF
V gene: TRBV6-2/TRBV6-3; clone size: few; D gene: .; J gene: TRBJ2-7; CDR3 DNA: TGTGCCAGCAGTCTTTCGTCAACCCGGGAGCAGTACTTC; CDR3 protein: CASSLSSTREQYF
V gene: TRBV6-5; clone size: .; D gene: .; J gene: TRBJ1-3; CDR3 DNA: TGTGCCAGCAGTTACTCGAGGAGGGGTGGAAACACCATATATTTT; CDR3 protein: CASSYSRRGGNTIYF
V gene: TRBV7-7; clone size: .; D gene: TRBD1; J gene: TRBJ2-2; CDR3 DNA: TGTGCCAGCAGCTTAGGGAGACAGGGATTTGACACCGGGGAGCTGTTTTTT; CDR3 protein: CASSLGRQGFDTGELFF
V gene: TRBV9; clone size: few; D gene: .; J gene: TRBJ1-1; CDR3 DNA: TGTGCCAGCAGGGGACCGAGGGAATCAGAGAACACTGAAGCTTTCTTT; CDR3 protein: CASRGPRESENTEAFF
V gene: TRBV7-2; clone size: few; D gene: .; J gene: TRBJ2-7; CDR3 DNA: TGTGCCAGCAGCTATCGACCCGGGGAGGGGGGTCGTAACGAGCAGTACTTC; CDR3 protein: CASSYRPGEGGRNEQYF
V gene: TRBV24-1; clone size: .; D gene: .; J gene: TRBJ2-2; CDR3 DNA: TGTGCCACCAGTGACCCCCAGAACAGGAACAACACCGGGGAGCTGTTTTTT; CDR3 protein: CATSDPQNRNNTGELFF
V gene: TRBV9; clone size: once; D gene: .; J gene: TRBJ2-2; CDR3 DNA: TGTGCCAGCAGCGTAGGTGGGGAAGCCGGGGAGCTGTTTTTT; CDR3 protein: CASSVGGEAGELFF
V gene: TRBV18; clone size: .; D gene: TRBD1; J gene: TRBJ1-1; CDR3 DNA: TGTGCCAGCTCACCTACAGTACAGGGGGAAGCTTTCTTT; CDR3 protein: CASSPTVQGEAFF
V gene: TRBV7-8; clone size: .; D gene: .; J gene: TRBJ2-7; CDR3 DNA: TGTGCCAGCAGCTTATTGCCCAGGGGAGGTTCCGAGCAGTACTTC; CDR3 protein: CASSLLPRGGSEQYF
V gene: TRBV28; clone size: few; D gene: TRBD1; J gene: TRBJ1-2; CDR3 DNA: TGTGCCAGCAGTCTCCCAGGGGGGCTCGGTACCTCGATCTATGGCTACACCTTC; CDR3 protein: CASSLPGGLGTSIYGYTF